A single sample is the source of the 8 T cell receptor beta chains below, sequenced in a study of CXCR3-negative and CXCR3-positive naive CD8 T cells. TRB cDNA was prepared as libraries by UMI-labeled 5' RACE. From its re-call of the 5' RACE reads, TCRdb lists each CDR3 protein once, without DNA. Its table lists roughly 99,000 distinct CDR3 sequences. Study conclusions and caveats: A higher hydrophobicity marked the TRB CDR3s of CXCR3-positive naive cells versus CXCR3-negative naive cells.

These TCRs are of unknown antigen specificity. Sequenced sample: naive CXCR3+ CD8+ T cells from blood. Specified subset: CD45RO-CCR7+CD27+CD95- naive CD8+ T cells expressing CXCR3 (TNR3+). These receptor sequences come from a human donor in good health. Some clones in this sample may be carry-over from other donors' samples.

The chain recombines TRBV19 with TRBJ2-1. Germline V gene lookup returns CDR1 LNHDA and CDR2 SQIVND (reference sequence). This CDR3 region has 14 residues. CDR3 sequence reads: CASSVLARTNEQFF.

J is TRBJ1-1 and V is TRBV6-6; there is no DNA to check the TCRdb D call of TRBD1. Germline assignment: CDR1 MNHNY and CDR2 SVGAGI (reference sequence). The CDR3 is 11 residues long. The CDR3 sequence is CASHGGTEAFF.

The CDR3 spells CASSIGAGRITGELFF. This rearrangement joins TRBV19 to TRBJ2-2; checking the TCRdb D call of TRBD1 is not possible without DNA. The V gene's germline CDR1 is LNHDA and CDR2 SQIVND (reference sequence). The CDR3 covers 16 residues.

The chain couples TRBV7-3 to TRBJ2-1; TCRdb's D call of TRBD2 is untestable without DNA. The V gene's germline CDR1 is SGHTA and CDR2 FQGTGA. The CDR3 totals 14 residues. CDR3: CASLREGVYNEQFF.

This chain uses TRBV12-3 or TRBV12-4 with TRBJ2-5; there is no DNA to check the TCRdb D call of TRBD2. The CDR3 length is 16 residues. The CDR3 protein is CASRRTSGGFKETQYF.

CDR3 region: CSATDSRSSGANVLTF. The chain has TRBV20-1 and TRBJ2-6. There are 16 residues in the CDR3. CDR1 DFQATT and CDR2 SNEGSKA come from the germline V gene (reference sequence).

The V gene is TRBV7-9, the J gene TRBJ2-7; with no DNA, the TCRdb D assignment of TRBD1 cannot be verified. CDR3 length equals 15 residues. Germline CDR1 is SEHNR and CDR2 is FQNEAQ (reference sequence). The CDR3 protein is CASSPDRGVSYEQYF.

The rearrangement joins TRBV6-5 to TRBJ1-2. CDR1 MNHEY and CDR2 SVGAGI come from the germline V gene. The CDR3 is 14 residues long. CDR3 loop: CASSGPSIGYGYTF.